This T cell receptor (beta chain) is from a study of long-term antiretroviral therapy in people with HIV. Whole-study findings and limits: Older ART regimens were possibly in use when the blood was collected between about 2003 and 2017. Clones that expanded before ART (that is, prior to treatment) dominated the repertoire at all time points.

Of note for this clone: Its antigen is undetermined.

V lost 2 bases, J lost 9 bases, and 20 bases lay in between. The CDR3 is made up of 16 amino acids. Germline V gene data show CDR1 as KGHSH and CDR2 as LQKENI. The libraries were made with immunoSEQ v3.0 at survey level. Only in-frame clones appear in the TCRdb table, and some are missing; sequencing was by immunoSEQ multiplex PCR. In the table there are more than 12,000 clones, 70% to 85% of which are singletons. One or more pre-ART and two or more post-ART PBMC samples were available from each donor. Treatment locations for all participants with HIV were in the United States. The source is a man aged 35 to 55 with HIV. The genes are TRBV18 and TRBJ2-1, with D possibly TRBD2 on 5 matching bases. This material consisted of unsorted PBMCs, taken 1.3 years before starting antiretroviral therapy. The CDR3 DNA sequence: TGTGCCAGCTCACCAAGGAGCCTTAATGCAGGAGGTGAGCAGTTCTTC. This codes for CASSPRSLNAGGEQFF.